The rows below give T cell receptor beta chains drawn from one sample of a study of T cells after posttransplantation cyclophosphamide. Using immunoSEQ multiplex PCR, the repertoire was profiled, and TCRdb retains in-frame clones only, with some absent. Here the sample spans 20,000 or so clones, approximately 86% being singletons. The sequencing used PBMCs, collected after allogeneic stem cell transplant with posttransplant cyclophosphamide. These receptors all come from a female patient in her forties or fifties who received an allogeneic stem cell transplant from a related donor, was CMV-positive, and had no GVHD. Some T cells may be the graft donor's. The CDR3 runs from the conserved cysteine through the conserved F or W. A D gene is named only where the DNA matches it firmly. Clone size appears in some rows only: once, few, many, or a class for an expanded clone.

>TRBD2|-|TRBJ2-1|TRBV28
CASSPSGRGSNEQFF
TGTGCCAGCAGCCCTAGCGGGAGGGGTTCTAATGAGCAGTTCTTC
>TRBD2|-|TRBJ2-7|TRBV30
CAWVPSGRPYEQYF
TGTGCCTGGGTTCCTAGCGGGCGCCCCTACGAGCAGTACTTC
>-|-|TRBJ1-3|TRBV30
CAWSVRRAGNTIYF
TGTGCCTGGAGTGTAAGGAGGGCTGGAAACACCATATATTTT
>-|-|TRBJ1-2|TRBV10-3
CAISESGTEYGYTF
TGTGCCATCAGTGAGTCGGGCACTGAGTATGGCTACACCTTC
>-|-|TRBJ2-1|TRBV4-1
CASSQWANEQFF
TGCGCCAGCAGCCAATGGGCAAATGAGCAGTTCTTC
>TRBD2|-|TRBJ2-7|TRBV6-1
CASSGGGLALNEQYF
TGTGCCAGCAGTGGAGGGGGACTAGCGTTAAACGAGCAGTACTTC
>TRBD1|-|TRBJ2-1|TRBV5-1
CASSLALGQSSYNEQFF
TGCGCCAGCAGCTTGGCCCTGGGACAGAGCTCCTACAATGAGCAGTTCTTC
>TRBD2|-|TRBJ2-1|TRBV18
CASSPPASGTNNEQFF
TGTGCCAGCTCACCACCCGCTAGCGGGACTAACAATGAGCAGTTCTTC
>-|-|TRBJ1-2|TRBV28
CASTVGVSNYGYTF
TGTGCCAGCACCGTAGGGGTCTCTAACTATGGCTACACCTTC
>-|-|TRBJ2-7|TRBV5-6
CASSLASRGPGSYEQYF
TGTGCCAGCAGCTTGGCTTCTAGAGGTCCGGGCTCCTACGAGCAGTACTTC
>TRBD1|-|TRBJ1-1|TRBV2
CASIKGTGGPEAFF
TGTGCCAGCATCAAGGGGACAGGCGGTCCTGAAGCTTTCTTT
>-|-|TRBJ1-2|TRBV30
CASESRQEGNYGYTF
TGTGCCTCTGAGAGCAGACAGGAAGGCAACTATGGCTACACCTTC
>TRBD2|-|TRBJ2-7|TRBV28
CASRPGTSGYEQYF
TGTGCCAGCAGGCCCGGGACTAGCGGGTACGAGCAGTACTTC
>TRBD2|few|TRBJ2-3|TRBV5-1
CASSLLAASTDTQYF
TGCGCCAGCAGCTTACTAGCGGCTAGCACAGATACGCAGTATTTT
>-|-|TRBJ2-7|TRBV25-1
CASSDGLLVDEQYF
TGTGCCAGCAGTGACGGTTTGCTGGTGGACGAGCAGTACTTC
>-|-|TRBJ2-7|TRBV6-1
CASSVPGGAYEQYF
TGTGCCAGCAGTGTACCTGGCGGGGCTTACGAGCAGTACTTC
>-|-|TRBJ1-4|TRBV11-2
CASSFTTAEKLFF
TGTGCCAGCAGCTTCACGACAGCCGAAAAACTGTTTTTT
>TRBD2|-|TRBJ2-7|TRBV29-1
CTYSGTSGSNEQYF
TGCACCTACTCGGGGACTAGCGGGAGTAACGAGCAGTACTTC
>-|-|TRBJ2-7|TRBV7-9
CASSFRGAEQYF
TGTGCCAGCAGTTTCCGGGGGGCCGAGCAGTACTTC
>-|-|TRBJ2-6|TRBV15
CATRKLGPGDEANVLTF
TGTGCCACCAGAAAGCTGGGGCCGGGGGATGAGGCCAACGTCCTGACTTTC
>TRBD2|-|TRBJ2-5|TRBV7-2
CASSLASGIQTQYF
TGTGCCAGCAGCTTAGCTAGCGGGATTCAGACCCAGTACTTC
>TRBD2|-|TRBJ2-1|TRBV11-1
CASSFSGRISYNEQFF
TGTGCCAGCAGCTTTAGCGGGAGGATCTCCTACAATGAGCAGTTCTTC
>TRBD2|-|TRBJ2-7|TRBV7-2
CASSHWTSGYEQYF
TGTGCCAGCAGCCACTGGACTAGCGGATACGAGCAGTACTTC
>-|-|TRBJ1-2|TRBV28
CAALRTEDYGYTF
TGTGCCGCCCTTCGGACAGAGGACTATGGCTACACCTTC
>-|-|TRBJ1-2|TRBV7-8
CASSLVRGRGYTF
TGTGCCAGCAGCTTAGTCCGGGGAAGGGGCTACACCTTC
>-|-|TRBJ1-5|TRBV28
CASSPLGQGSNQPQHF
TGTGCCAGCAGTCCATTAGGGCAGGGGAGCAATCAGCCCCAGCATTTT
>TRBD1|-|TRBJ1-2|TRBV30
CAWSVRDSKGGYTF
TGTGCCTGGAGTGTCCGGGACAGTAAGGGTGGCTACACCTTC
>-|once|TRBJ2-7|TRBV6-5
CASSWSIPYSYEQYF
TGTGCCAGCAGTTGGAGTATTCCTTACTCCTACGAGCAGTACTTC
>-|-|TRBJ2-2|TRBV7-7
CASSLVPQGTGELFF
TGTGCTAGCAGCTTAGTCCCCCAGGGTACCGGGGAGCTGTTTTTT
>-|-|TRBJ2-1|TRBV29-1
CSVDRVSNEQFF
TGCAGCGTTGACCGGGTGTCCAATGAGCAGTTCTTC
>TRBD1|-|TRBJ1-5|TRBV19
CASSKDRGVSQHF
TGTGCCAGTAGTAAGGACAGGGGAGTGTCCCAGCATTTT
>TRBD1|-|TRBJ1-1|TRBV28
CASSLQGAITEAFF
TGTGCCAGCAGTTTGCAGGGGGCGATCACTGAAGCTTTCTTT
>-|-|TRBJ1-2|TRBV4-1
CASSQQDSSYYGYTF
TGCGCCAGCAGCCAACAGGACAGTTCCTACTATGGCTACACCTTC
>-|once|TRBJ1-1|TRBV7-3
CASSLDRPMNTEAFF
TGTGCCAGCAGCTTAGACAGGCCGATGAACACTGAAGCTTTCTTT
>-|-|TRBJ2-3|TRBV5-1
CASGHDWAGRTDTQYF
TGCGCCAGCGGGCACGATTGGGCGGGTCGAACAGATACGCAGTATTTT
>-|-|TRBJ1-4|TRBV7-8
CASSYQGGTNEKLFF
TGTGCCAGCAGTTACCAGGGAGGCACTAATGAAAAACTGTTTTTT